This T cell receptor (beta chain) came from a study of blood T cell repertoires in COVID-19. Repertoires were generated with immunoSEQ multiplex PCR, while TCRdb's copy carries only in-frame clones and drops some. The sample holds about 190,000 clones, 88% seen once. Germline-derived CDR1 and CDR2 are MNHEY and SVGAGI. This CDR3 is built from 11 residues. Trimming took 5 bases from V and 6 from J, leaving 5 bases between them. This clonotype was sampled from a human donor in a cohort sampled during active COVID-19. The J gene is TRBJ1-5, the V gene TRBV6-5; D not certain. The sample taken for sequencing was peripheral blood. CDR3 in DNA: TGTGCCAGCAGTAACGGTCAGCCCCAGCATTTT. Translation: CASSNGQPQHF.